The 9 T cell receptor beta chains in this list originate from one sample, sequenced in a study of CD8 T cells in ankylosing spondylitis. TCRdb called the 5' RACE reads again in MiXCR, with one record for every CDR3 protein. Of 200,000 or so distinct CDR3 sequences in the sample, about an eighth were seen once. Sequenced: blood, either unsorted or a sorted T cell fraction (not recorded which). The source is a female donor with ankylosing spondylitis or in good health (not recorded which).

This clonotype was counted ten times or more. This chain links TRBV25-1 with TRBJ2-2, with D possibly TRBD1 on 6 matching bases. CDR1 and CDR2 from the germline V gene are MGHDK and SYGVNS. The CDR3 runs to 12 residues. Trimming cost V 8 bases and J 6 bases, with 10 bases left between them. The CDR3 DNA is TGTGCCAGCCATACAGGGCCCGGGGAGCTGTTTTTT. As protein: CASHTGPGELFF.

In this sample, this clonotype turned up many times. This chain connects TRBV7-3 to TRBJ1-2; no clear D gene. V was clipped by 5 bases and J by 0 bases, with 31 bases between them. The germline CDR1 and CDR2 sequences are SGHTA and FQGTGA. The CDR3 loop spans 21 amino acids. CDR3 sequence: CASSPSQDGWLLFIANYGYTF. CDR3 bases: TGTGCCAGCAGCCCAAGTCAAGACGGCTGGTTACTTTTCATAGCTAACTATGGCTACACCTTC.

This clonotype appeared many times. The chain links TRBV12-3 or TRBV12-4 to TRBJ2-2, with a weak D call TRBD2 (7 bases). V lost 3 bases and J lost 4, with 12 bases in between. The CDR3 totals 15 residues. The CDR3 region is CASSFGGAGTGELFF. CDR3 nucleotides: TGTGCCAGCAGTTTTGGGGGGGCAGGCACCGGGGAGCTGTTTTTT.

This clonotype has ten or more counts. This chain connects TRBV20-1 to TRBJ2-1; D gene unclear. CDR1 and CDR2 (germline): DFQATT, SNEGSKA (reference sequence). The CDR3 extends over 16 amino acids. Trimming took off 0 bases at V and 6 bases at J, with 18 bases between the two ends. The chain's CDR3 is CSARDLLGPLGNEQFF. The CDR3 DNA sequence: TGCAGTGCTAGAGATCTCTTGGGCCCCCTGGGCAATGAGCAGTTCTTC.

In its sample, this clonotype was seen many times. The rearrangement links TRBV12-3 or TRBV12-4 to TRBJ1-1, with D unclear. V lost 2 bases and J 7 bases, leaving 8 bases between the germline ends. This CDR3 comprises 12 residues. CDR3 bases: TGTGCCAGCAGTTTATTTACGGGTGAAGCTTTCTTT. Amino acid sequence: CASSLFTGEAFF.

Many counts were recorded for this clonotype. The chain has TRBV20-1 and TRBJ2-5; 8 bases align to TRBD1. The germline V gene encodes CDR1 DFQATT and CDR2 SNEGSKA (reference sequence). J was trimmed by 4 bases and V by 2 bases; bases with no gene match: 9. The CDR3 runs 15 residues. The DNA for the CDR3 is TGCAGTGCTAGACTCGGACAGGGTCCTCGAGAGACCCAGTACTTC. Translated: CSARLGQGPRETQYF.

This clonotype was observed at least ten times. J is TRBJ1-2 and V is TRBV29-1; a possible D gene is TRBD1 (5 bases). CDR1 SQVTM and CDR2 ANQGSEA come from the germline V gene. V was clipped by 4 bases and J by 2 bases, with 20 bases between them. CDR3 length: 16 residues. The CDR3, as DNA: TGCAGCGTTGCTGGGCCCGACTCCGGACAAAACTATGGCTACACCTTC. This gives the protein CSVAGPDSGQNYGYTF.

CDR3 region: CASSFPGIRELFF. The CDR3, as DNA: TGTGCCAGCAGTTTCCCAGGGATCCGGGAGCTGTTTTTT. The rearrangement links TRBV12-3 or TRBV12-4 to TRBJ2-2, with D tentatively TRBD1 (5 bases). With 3 bases removed from V and 9 bases from J, the gap between germline ends came to 11 bases. The CDR3 is 13 amino acids.

This clonotype was observed many times. V gene TRBV12-3 or TRBV12-4 combines with J gene TRBJ2-2, with 8 bases fitting TRBD2. The CDR3 runs to 15 residues. J was trimmed by 5 bases and V by 5 bases; bases with no gene match: 7. CDR3 amino acids: CASSRSGTSTGELFF. DNA of the CDR3: TGTGCCAGCAGTAGGTCCGGGACTAGTACCGGGGAGCTGTTTTTT.